The 7 T cell receptor beta chains given below trace back to one sample, sequenced in a study of T cells after posttransplantation cyclophosphamide. Clones were read by immunoSEQ multiplex PCR, and TCRdb kept only the in-frame ones, dropping some. There are about 24,000 clones in the sample, none observed a single time. Sequencing was done on a sample of PBMCs. The receptors were sampled from a woman aged 55-75 years in good health, CMV-negative, and a related stem cell transplant donor.

This clone was observed many times. The rearrangement links TRBV28 to TRBJ1-3, with D possibly TRBD1 on 5 matching bases. CDR1 MDHEN and CDR2 SYDVKM come from the germline V gene. The germline V and J ends were trimmed by 10 bases and 0 bases, with 10 bases remaining between them. The CDR3 totals 13 residues. The CDR3 DNA reads as TGTGCCACCGGGGGGGTCTCTGGAAACACCATATATTTT. This translates into CATGGVSGNTIYF.

There are many counts of this clone. This sequence joins TRBV19 and TRBJ1-5; possible D gene TRBD1, 6 bases. CDR3 length: 18 residues. Trimming took off 6 bases at V and 0 bases at J, with 21 bases between the two ends. Germline CDR1 is LNHDA and CDR2 is SQIVND (reference sequence). The CDR3 spells CASSPTGKRSDSNQPQHF. The CDR3 coding sequence is TGTGCCAGTAGCCCCACAGGGAAAAGGTCGGATAGCAATCAGCCCCAGCATTTT.

This clone was observed at least ten times. The chain recombines TRBV6-6 with TRBJ2-1; 7 bases fit TRBD1. The CDR3 loop spans 12 amino acids. Per the germline V gene, CDR1 is MNHNY and CDR2 is SVGAGI (reference sequence). The V segment lost 5 bases and the J segment 9 bases; nucleotides outside the gene matches: 4. CDR3 DNA sequence: TGTGCCAGCAGTGTAGACAGGGCTGAGCAGTTCTTC. Protein: CASSVDRAEQFF.

This clone was seen ten or more times. The CDR3, as DNA: TGCAGCGTTGAAGGAATATCAAGCGGAGTTGAGCAGTTCTTC. Translated, it gives CSVEGISSGVEQFF. V gene TRBV29-1 combines with J gene TRBJ2-1; D possibly corresponds to TRBD2 (5 bases). The length of the CDR3 is 14 residues. The germline V and J ends were trimmed by 1 base and 9 bases, with 16 bases remaining between them. Germline values: CDR1 SQVTM, CDR2 ANQGSEA.

This clone was seen repeatedly, ten times or more. The V gene is TRBV9, the J gene TRBJ2-3; TRBD2 matches at 7 bases. The germline gives CDR1 SGDLS, CDR2 YYNGEE. The V segment lost 4 bases and the J segment 0 bases; nucleotides outside the gene matches: 5. The CDR3 is made up of 15 amino acids. Written as DNA, the CDR3 is TGTGCCAGCAGCCTAAGCGGGGTGAGCACAGATACGCAGTATTTT. Amino acids: CASSLSGVSTDTQYF.

This clone was seen many times. V and J are TRBV5-4 and TRBJ2-3; D possibly corresponds to TRBD1 (6 bases). The CDR3 extends over 15 amino acids. Looked up from germline, CDR1 is SGHNT and CDR2 is YYREEE (reference sequence). V gave up 2 bases and J gave up 3 bases, with 13 bases separating them. CDR3 nucleotide sequence: TGTGCCAGCAGCTTTAGCAGGGGACGTACAGATACGCAGTATTTT. Residues: CASSFSRGRTDTQYF.

The chain carries TRBV28 and TRBJ2-7, with D maybe TRBD1 (5 bases). This CDR3 region has 14 residues. V dropped 3 bases and J dropped 3 bases, with 12 bases sitting between them. CDR1 is MDHEN and CDR2 is SYDVKM in the germline V gene. In nucleotides, the CDR3 is TGTGCCAGCAGTTTCCCGACAGTCCTCTACGAGCAGTACGTC. It translates to CASSFPTVLYEQYV.